This is a list of T cell receptor beta chains from one sample in a study of T cell responses to AZD1222 COVID-19 vaccine. Sequencing used immunoSEQ multiplex PCR; TCRdb keeps in-frame clones, though not all of them. Here the sample spans about 110,000 clones, around 93% being singletons. Specimen: peripheral blood, collected on day 0 of AZD1222 vaccination. The source of these receptors is an adult in good health. Each CDR3 is given without its conserved first and last residue.

v_gene,j_gene,CDR3aa
TRBV30,TRBJ1-5,AWRPPGSNQPQH
TRBV27,TRBJ2-2,ASSPRGRVNTGELF
TRBV3-1/TRBV3-2,TRBJ2-7,ASSPGQGHGEQY
TRBV18,TRBJ1-1,ASSPNLNRQNTEAF
TRBV28,TRBJ1-2,ASSLYNPNYGYT
TRBV6-5,TRBJ2-1,ASSTRGPYNEQF
TRBV29-1,TRBJ2-7,SVRDYEQY
TRBV3-1/TRBV3-2,TRBJ1-1,ASSLVGGTEAF
TRBV6-5,TRBJ1-6,ASSSVGPLH
TRBV7-2,TRBJ2-7,ASSLGQLYEQY
TRBV3-1/TRBV3-2,TRBJ2-3,ASSQAAGGGYTQY
TRBV20-1,TRBJ1-1,SASWGFNTEAF
TRBV7-2,TRBJ2-5,ASSLGDRSGRETQY
TRBV7-2,TRBJ1-2,ASSEDRGQMIYGYT
TRBV28,TRBJ1-2,ASSSWTVNYGYT
TRBV6-2/TRBV6-3,TRBJ1-5,ASSQPGTGNQPQH
TRBV5-1,TRBJ2-3,ASSFLAGGISDTQY
TRBV30,TRBJ2-7,AWKRGQGAYYEQY
TRBV6-5,TRBJ2-2,ASRRQGVLGELF
TRBV6-5,TRBJ1-6,ASSWGDRSSIY
TRBV28,TRBJ1-5,ASSPWTGISNQPQH
TRBV29-1,TRBJ1-5,SVPTGGSNQPQH
TRBV19,TRBJ1-4,ASTTDRSRNEKLF
TRBV19,TRBJ2-7,ASTAGTGLYEQY
TRBV7-9,TRBJ2-3,ASSLGLAGATDTQY
TRBV5-4,TRBJ2-3,ASSLPPGQGSDTQY
TRBV27,TRBJ2-7,ASSLSSRVPYEQY
TRBV25-1,TRBJ2-7,ASSEKGAGTYEQY
TRBV7-9,TRBJ2-7,ASSSPGRGREQY
TRBV5-1,TRBJ2-5,ASSLGIETKGETQY
TRBV5-1,TRBJ1-5,ASSSQAGEPQH
TRBV28,TRBJ1-5,ASTVGNQPQH
TRBV12-3/TRBV12-4,TRBJ1-2,ASSHGGGYGYT
TRBV19,TRBJ1-6,ATSRGDNSPLH
TRBV27,TRBJ1-1,ASSSISGGRGTEAF
TRBV4-1,TRBJ1-6,ASSRGQGDSPLH
TRBV28,TRBJ1-5,ASTDRVWSNQPQH
TRBV24-1,TRBJ1-5,ATRKGAVQPQH
TRBV6-5,TRBJ2-7,ASSYSTTGGHEQY
TRBV24-1,TRBJ2-5,ATSGPHGLETQY
TRBV3-1/TRBV3-2,TRBJ1-3,ASSQMGQGGNTIY
TRBV11-2,TRBJ1-1,ASSPISMGYTEAF
TRBV19,TRBJ2-7,ASSMRDRAEQY
TRBV4-1,TRBJ2-7,ASSNTRIEQY
TRBV7-3,TRBJ1-3,ASSIGGATGNTIY
TRBV6-5,TRBJ2-6,ASRSQGSGANVLT
TRBV28,TRBJ1-3,ASYGTDRNTIY
TRBV28,TRBJ2-4,ASSLYRQGNIQY
TRBV30,TRBJ1-5,AWSMDSNQPQH
TRBV6-5,TRBJ1-5,ASTRDGNQPQH
TRBV5-4,TRBJ2-1,ASSVTSLSYNEQF